Below, 13 T cell receptor beta chains from the same sample are listed, as sequenced in a study of shared clonotypes between healthy human individuals. Here immunoSEQ multiplex PCR was the method, and the copy in TCRdb shows in-frame clones only, minus some. The table has millions of clones, roughly nine tenths seen once. Sequenced material: naive CD4+ T cells sorted from blood. Documented subset: CD45RA+ positively selected. All receptors come from a man in his late teens or twenties in good health.

DNA of the CDR3: TGCGCCAGCAGCTTGTCGATCCACTACGAGCAGTACTTC. It yields the protein CASSLSIHYEQYF. The chain carries TRBV5-1 and TRBJ2-7; no definite D call. Germline CDR1 is SGHRS and CDR2 is YFSETQ. This CDR3 has 13 amino acids. V was cut by 1 base and J by 3 bases, with 8 bases left in between.

The chain recombines TRBV18 with TRBJ1-1; D remains ambiguous. The V gene lost 5 bases and the J gene lost 5 bases, with 21 bases spanning the gap. The CDR3 totals 16 residues. Germline V lookup: CDR1 KGHSH, CDR2 LQKENI. CDR3 protein: CASSGEVQLRATEAFF. CDR3 sequence (DNA): TGTGCCAGCTCAGGGGAGGTCCAACTTCGGGCGACTGAAGCTTTCTTT.

The chain carries TRBV7-2 and TRBJ1-1, with D possibly being TRBD1 (5 bases). Germline assignment: CDR1 SGHTA and CDR2 FQGNSA. The CDR3 extends over 16 amino acids. Between the trimmed V and J ends, which lost 4 bases and 0 bases, there was a span of 15 bases. The chain's CDR3 is CASSSRQKFMNTEAFF. The CDR3 coding sequence is TGTGCCAGCAGCTCCCGACAGAAATTTATGAACACTGAAGCTTTCTTT.

The chain is built from TRBV2 and TRBJ2-1; 9 bases line up with TRBD2. Germline V gives CDR1 SNHLY, CDR2 FYNNEI. The CDR3 length is 14 residues. V lost 4 bases and J lost 7; bases outside the gene matches: 5. The CDR3 loop is CASSAGLAGNEQFF. The CDR3 nucleotides are TGTGCCAGCAGTGCGGGGCTAGCGGGAAATGAGCAGTTCTTC.

The chain uses TRBV28 and TRBJ2-5; D is possibly TRBD1 (6 bases). Trimming took off 7 bases at V and 2 bases at J, with 20 bases between the two ends. The length of the CDR3 is 16 residues. Germline V gene sequence: CDR1 MDHEN, CDR2 SYDVKM. CDR3 residues: CASKDSIGALQETQYF. CDR3 DNA sequence: TGTGCCAGCAAGGACAGTATAGGGGCCCTTCAAGAGACCCAGTACTTC.

V and J are TRBV29-1 and TRBJ2-1, with 8 bases identical to TRBD2. This CDR3 region has 13 residues. V lost 4 bases, J lost 3 bases, and 2 bases stayed unmatched. Germline lookup yields CDR1 SQVTM and CDR2 ANQGSEA. For the CDR3, the DNA is TGCAGCGTTGCGGGGGGGCGCTACAATGAGCAGTTCTTC. Its protein product is CSVAGGRYNEQFF.

The V gene is TRBV10-3, the J gene TRBJ1-4; TRBD1 aligns across 10 bases. This CDR3 is built from 15 residues. Germline V gene sequence: CDR1 ENHRY, CDR2 SYGVKD. V gave up 7 bases and J gave up 7 bases; unmatched junction bases: 9. The CDR3 loop reads CAITKGTGDSEKLFF. DNA for the CDR3: TGTGCCATCACTAAAGGGACAGGGGACTCTGAAAAACTGTTTTTT.

The rearrangement uses TRBV13 and TRBJ2-2, with D uncertain. The V gene's germline CDR1 is PRHDT and CDR2 FYEKMQ (reference sequence). The CDR3 is made up of 16 amino acids. V was pared by 5 bases and J by 0 bases, with 13 bases between. The CDR3 region has the DNA TGTGCCAGCAGCCCCGCGAACCCCCCGAACACCGGGGAGCTGTTTTTT. Translation: CASSPANPPNTGELFF.

The chain is built from TRBV7-2 and TRBJ2-1; unclear D gene. The CDR3 runs to 14 residues. Germline loops: CDR1 SGHTA, CDR2 FQGNSA. Between the trimmed V and J ends, which lost 0 bases and 8 bases, there was a span of 11 bases. The CDR3 bases are TGTGCCAGCAGCTTAGCCCCAGGCTTCTATGAGCAGTTCTTC. It codes for CASSLAPGFYEQFF.

The rearrangement uses TRBV5-5 and TRBJ2-2; a possible D gene is TRBD2 (6 bases). The V gene lost 0 bases and the J gene lost 0 bases, with 9 bases spanning the gap. CDR1 SGHKS and CDR2 YYEKEE come from the germline V gene (reference sequence). This CDR3 is 16 amino acids long. CDR3 DNA sequence: TGTGCCAGCAGCTTGGCTGCGGGGCCGAACACCGGGGAGCTGTTTTTT. Protein product: CASSLAAGPNTGELFF.

The rearrangement links TRBV5-1 to TRBJ1-6; D is ambiguous. Germline loops: CDR1 SGHRS, CDR2 YFSETQ. V dropped 4 bases and J dropped 10 bases, with 15 bases sitting between them. The CDR3 is made up of 14 amino acids. The CDR3 here is CASSLGSTGSPLHF. The CDR3 DNA reads TGCGCCAGCAGCCTAGGTTCGACGGGGTCACCCCTCCACTTT.

The chain has TRBV21-1 and TRBJ1-1. TRBV21-1 is designated a pseudogene. This CDR3 has 15 amino acids. CDR3 nucleotide sequence: TGTGCCAGCAGCTCGTTTACGGGGGGGAACACTGAAGCTTTCTTT. Amino acids: CASSSFTGGNTEAFF.

The chain links TRBV28 to TRBJ2-7; D perhaps matches TRBD2 (6 bases). The CDR3 contains 13 residues. Per the germline V gene, CDR1 is MDHEN and CDR2 is SYDVKM. The V end lost 1 base, the J end lost 3 bases, and 7 bases lay between the germline ends. CDR3 residues: CASSLSDYYEQYF. DNA of the CDR3: TGTGCCAGCAGTTTATCGGACTACTACGAGCAGTACTTC.